This T cell receptor (beta chain) was observed in a study of blood T cell repertoires in COVID-19. Overall study context: Samples representing acute and convalescent COVID-19 were sourced from the United States, Italy and Spain. T cells, B-cell-depleted T cells, or PBMCs provided the cDNA or gDNA that served as material.

This clone showed up just once. Patients in Seattle were enrolled during active infection, then followed longitudinally. This CDR3 contains 13 residues. Trimming took 6 bases from V and 0 from J, leaving 3 bases between them. Libraries were prepared by immunoSEQ multiplex PCR; TCRdb keeps only in-frame clonotypes and omits some of them. The repertoire holds a few hundred thousand clones, with 70% to 90% as singletons. The chain recombines TRBV12-3 or TRBV12-4 with TRBJ2-6; no firm D call. Sequences were obtained from peripheral blood. The TCR originated in a woman in her sixties or seventies with COVID-19, enrolled during active disease. The CDR3 coding sequence is TGTGCCAGCAGCTTCTCTGGGGCCAACGTCCTGACTTTC. Translated, it gives CASSFSGANVLTF.